These 31 T cell receptor beta chains originate from one sample sequenced in a study of cytomegalovirus exposure and HLA in healthy donors. Primers included in the PCR were 60 Vbeta and 13 Jbeta primers. Profiled with immunoSEQ multiplex PCR; TCRdb holds only in-frame clones, not every one. Here the sample spans 200,000 to 250,000 clones, 65% to 85% being singletons. Sequenced input: PBMCs. These receptors were obtained from a man aged 50 or older in good health and CMV-seronegative.

This clone came up a few times. The chain uses TRBV5-1 and TRBJ1-1, with TRBD1 identical over 7 bases. CDR3 length: 17 amino acids. The germline V gene has CDR1 SGHRS and CDR2 YFSETQ. J gave up 2 bases and V 4 bases, and 14 bases lay outside the gene matches. Here the CDR3 reads CASSHTGVSAVNTEAFF. The CDR3 nucleotides read TGCGCCAGCAGCCATACAGGGGTATCGGCGGTCAACACTGAAGCTTTCTTT.

This chain connects TRBV6-6 to TRBJ1-1; D remains ambiguous. Germline loops: CDR1 MNHNY, CDR2 SVGAGI (reference sequence). CDR3 size: 14 residues. V shed 8 bases and J shed 1 base, with 14 bases lying between them. The CDR3 reads CASGRGNQNTEAFF. CDR3 nucleotide sequence: TGTGCCAGCGGGAGAGGAAACCAGAACACTGAAGCTTTCTTT.

The chain joins TRBV7-9 to TRBJ2-6, with D possibly being TRBD2 (5 bases). Deletions cut 0 bases from V and 3 bases from J, with 9 bases between. Per the germline V gene, CDR1 is SEHNR and CDR2 is FQNEAQ (reference sequence). There are 16 residues in the CDR3. The CDR3 loop reads CASSLASVGGANVLTF. The CDR3 DNA reads TGTGCCAGCAGCTTAGCTAGCGTAGGTGGGGCCAACGTCCTGACTTTC.

This clone came up a few times. This chain connects TRBV11-3 to TRBJ2-1; D perhaps matches TRBD2 (6 bases). Germline assignment: CDR1 SGHNT and CDR2 YENEEA. The CDR3 spans 17 residues. V dropped 4 bases and J dropped 0 bases, with 16 bases sitting between them. CDR3 DNA sequence: TGTGCCAGCAGCTCCCGGACTATCCCCAGCTCCTACAATGAGCAGTTCTTC. As protein: CASSSRTIPSSYNEQFF.

The rearrangement uses TRBV5-5 and TRBJ2-7, with D maybe TRBD2 (6 bases). The CDR3 runs 14 residues. Trimming stripped 1 base from V and 0 bases from J, with 8 bases between. Germline CDR1 reads SGHKS; CDR2 reads YYEKEE (reference sequence). The CDR3 DNA follows: TGTGCCAGCAGCTTGTCCGGGAGCTCCTACGAGCAGTACTTC. It encodes CASSLSGSSYEQYF.

The rearrangement joins TRBV11-2 to TRBJ2-2; 9 bases line up with TRBD1. This CDR3 comprises 17 residues. Losses at the gene ends were 5 bases for V and 7 bases for J; bases not matched to a gene: 14. Germline CDR1 and CDR2: SGHAT and FQNNGV. As DNA, the CDR3 is TGTGCCAGCAGCGGCGGGGTCGGGACAGGGCGAGGCGGGGAGCTGTTTTTT. It codes for CASSGGVGTGRGGELFF.

The genes are TRBV18 and TRBJ2-5, with 8 bases fitting TRBD2. The CDR3 runs to 15 residues. Germline CDR1 and CDR2: KGHSH and LQKENI. V lost 0 bases to trimming and J lost 5 bases; unmatched junction nucleotides: 5. The chain's CDR3 is CASSPPGTRKETQYF. In nucleotides, the CDR3 is TGTGCCAGCTCACCACCGGGGACTAGAAAGGAGACCCAGTACTTC.

A single count supports this clone. The chain uses TRBV28 and TRBJ1-6; 10 bases align to TRBD1. Germline CDR1 MDHEN, CDR2 SYDVKM. The V and J ends lost 7 bases and 7 bases, in that order; junction bases with no gene match: 7. The CDR3 has 15 amino acids. In nucleotides, the CDR3 is TGTGCCAGCACTCCTCGGGACAGGGGAAATTCACCCCTCCACTTT. Its protein is CASTPRDRGNSPLHF.

J is TRBJ1-5 and V is TRBV28, with TRBD1 identical over 11 bases. The CDR3 loop spans 16 amino acids. J lost 7 bases, V lost 5 bases, and 10 bases had no gene match. Germline V lookup: CDR1 MDHEN, CDR2 SYDVKM. The CDR3 sequence: CASSLAPGQGEQPQHF. The CDR3 region has the DNA TGTGCCAGCAGTCTTGCCCCGGGACAGGGGGAGCAGCCCCAGCATTTT.

The CDR3 bases are TGTGCCAGCAGGCGGACAGGGCCCGAAAAACTGTTTTTT. Translation: CASRRTGPEKLFF. The rearrangement uses TRBV27 and TRBJ1-4; TRBD1 matches at 8 bases. Germline CDR1 MNHEY, CDR2 SMNVEV (reference sequence). J was trimmed by 8 bases and V by 6 bases; bases with no gene match: 5. This CDR3 is built from 13 residues.

The chain joins TRBV2 to TRBJ2-3; 7 bases map to TRBD2. Trimming removed 3 bases from V and 2 bases from J; junction bases left unmatched: 8. Germline CDR1 reads SNHLY; CDR2 reads FYNNEI. The CDR3 consists of 16 residues. DNA for the CDR3: TGTGCCAGCAGTGAGGTCCGGCTAGCGGCCACAGATACGCAGTATTTT. It encodes CASSEVRLAATDTQYF.

This chain uses TRBV11-3 with TRBJ1-4; 9 nucleotides line up with TRBD1. The CDR3 sequence is 15 residues long. Trimming took 4 bases from V and 7 from J; bases not matched to a gene: 7. Per germline, CDR1 SGHNT and CDR2 YENEEA. CDR3 sequence (DNA): TGTGCCAGCAGCTCCGCCGGGACAGGGACTGAAAAACTGTTTTTT. Its protein is CASSSAGTGTEKLFF.

This chain uses TRBV19 with TRBJ2-3; a possible D gene is TRBD1 (5 bases). Looked up from germline, CDR1 is LNHDA and CDR2 is SQIVND (reference sequence). The ends were cut back, 6 bases at V and 4 bases at J, with 11 bases in the middle. CDR3 size: 13 residues. The CDR3 nucleotides are TGTGCCAGTAGGCCCAGGGCGTCAGATACGCAGTATTTT. This sequence encodes CASRPRASDTQYF.

This clone was seen once. The chain employs TRBV9 and TRBJ2-3, with D uncertain. Per the germline V gene, CDR1 is SGDLS and CDR2 is YYNGEE. The CDR3 is 13 amino acids. The germline V and J ends were trimmed by 3 bases and 2 bases, with 7 bases remaining between them. This CDR3 is CASSAQVTDTQYF. The CDR3 DNA sequence: TGTGCCAGCAGCGCCCAGGTCACAGATACGCAGTATTTT.

The chain couples TRBV19 to TRBJ1-1; D gene unclear. Trimming removed 1 base at V and 0 bases at J, with 6 bases between. The germline CDR1 and CDR2 sequences are LNHDA and SQIVND (reference sequence). The CDR3 covers 14 residues. The CDR3 reads CASSIGGVNTEAFF. The CDR3 nucleotides are TGTGCCAGTAGTATAGGGGGAGTGAACACTGAAGCTTTCTTT.

This clone was detected a few times. The rearrangement joins TRBV7-9 to TRBJ2-7; D is perhaps TRBD1 (5 bases). V lost 5 bases and J lost 5, with 16 bases in between. The CDR3 is 14 amino acids. Per germline, CDR1 SEHNR and CDR2 FQNEAQ (reference sequence). This CDR3 is CASSLPAGHNEQYF. The CDR3, as DNA: TGTGCCAGCAGCCTCCCAGCCGGACATAACGAGCAGTACTTC.

The J gene is TRBJ1-4, the V gene TRBV5-1, with 7 positions matching TRBD1. Trimming cost V 3 bases and J 5 bases; bases outside gene matches: 7. CDR1 SGHRS and CDR2 YFSETQ come from the germline V gene. The CDR3 loop spans 15 amino acids. Written as DNA, the CDR3 is TGCGCCAGCAGCTCACAACAGGGGTTAAATGAAAAACTGTTTTTT. This gives the protein CASSSQQGLNEKLFF. Drawing the rest from reference TRBV5-1 and TRBJ1-4, the complete variable domain is KAGVTQTPRYLIKTRGQQVTLSCSPISGHRSVSWYQQTPGQGLQFLFEYFSETQRNKGNFPGRFSGRQFSNSRSEMNVSTLELGDSALYLCASSSQQGLNEKLFFGSGTQLSVL.

This clone has just one count. The rearrangement links TRBV9 to TRBJ2-2; TRBD1 matches at 9 bases. The CDR3 is 16 residues long. Losses at the gene ends were 4 bases for V and 0 bases for J; bases not matched to a gene: 4. Germline V lookup: CDR1 SGDLS, CDR2 YYNGEE. This CDR3 is CASSHGQGTNTGELFF. CDR3 coding DNA: TGTGCCAGCAGCCATGGACAGGGGACGAACACCGGGGAGCTGTTTTTT. The full variable domain, in which reference TRBV9 and TRBJ2-2 provide the parts outside the CDR3, is DSGVTQTPKHLITATGQRVTLRCSPRSGDLSVYWYQQSLDQGLQFLIQYYNGEERAKGNILERFSAQQFPDLHSELNLSSLELGDSALYFCASSHGQGTNTGELFFGEGSRLTVL.

This clone was found a few times. This sequence joins TRBV28 and TRBJ1-2; maybe TRBD1 (6 bases). This CDR3 spans 14 amino acids. The V end was cut by 5 bases, the J end by 6 bases, with 16 bases between. Germline CDR1 MDHEN, CDR2 SYDVKM. The CDR3 DNA reads as TGTGCCAGCAGTACTCAGGGGAAAAGACATGGCTACACCTTC. Protein: CASSTQGKRHGYTF.

The chain combines TRBV27 with TRBJ1-5, with D possibly TRBD1 on 6 matching bases. Germline CDR1 MNHEY, CDR2 SMNVEV (reference sequence). The length of the CDR3 is 12 residues. V was shortened by 4 bases and J by 6 bases, with 7 bases between the two germline ends. CDR3 nucleotides: TGTGCCAGCAGTTCACAGGGTCAGCCCCAGCATTTT. Residues: CASSSQGQPQHF.

The rearrangement joins TRBV5-8 to TRBJ1-1, with a tentative D call TRBD1 (5 bases). V lost 10 bases, J lost 0 bases, and 22 bases lay in between. The CDR3 is 16 residues long. CDR1 is SGHTS, CDR2 YDEGEE, per germline. For the CDR3, the DNA is TGTGCCCTTTCGCATGGGCTCGGACATTTGAACACTGAAGCTTTCTTT. Protein sequence: CALSHGLGHLNTEAFF.

The V gene is TRBV11-2, the J gene TRBJ2-5, with 11 bases matching TRBD2. The CDR3 is 16 amino acids. Germline V gene data show CDR1 as SGHAT and CDR2 as FQNNGV. V gave up 0 bases and J gave up 6 bases; unmatched junction bases: 6. CDR3 DNA sequence: TGTGCCAGCAGCTTAGATCTTACTAGCGGGAGAAAGACCCAGTACTTC. Protein: CASSLDLTSGRKTQYF. Combining the CDR3 with reference TRBV11-2 and TRBJ2-5 gives the whole variable domain EAGVAQSPRYKIIEKRQSVAFWCNPISGHATLYWYQQILGQGPKLLIQFQNNGVVDDSQLPKDRFSAERLKGVDSTLKIQPAKLEDSAVYLCASSLDLTSGRKTQYFGPGTRLLVL.

The gene calls are TRBV27 and TRBJ1-1; TRBD1 is a possible D gene (5 bases). Germline V CDR1 and CDR2: MNHEY, SMNVEV (reference sequence). This CDR3 spans 14 amino acids. Trimming shortened V by 5 bases and J by 1 base, and 11 bases separated the two germline ends. The CDR3 nucleotides are TGTGCCAGCAGTCCTCGCCAGGGGAACACTGAAGCTTTCTTT. Encoded protein: CASSPRQGNTEAFF.

This clone was recorded a few times. In the same sample, other DNA sequences code for this CDR3. The genes are TRBV6-6 and TRBJ2-2; D is unclear. V lost 0 bases and J lost 5, with 4 bases in between. The CDR3 length is 13 residues. CDR1 is MNHNY and CDR2 is SVGAGI in the germline V gene (reference sequence). In nucleotides, the CDR3 is TGTGCCAGCAGTTACTCATCTACCGGGGAGCTGTTTTTT. As protein: CASSYSSTGELFF.

J is TRBJ2-2 and V is TRBV27, with a possible D match to TRBD1 (5 bases). V lost 7 bases, J lost 2 bases, and 14 bases lay in between. Germline V gene lookup returns CDR1 MNHEY and CDR2 SMNVEV (reference sequence). The CDR3 covers 15 residues. CDR3 sequence: CASKEAGKNTGELFF. The CDR3 DNA follows: TGTGCCAGCAAAGAGGCAGGGAAAAACACCGGGGAGCTGTTTTTT.

The V and J genes are TRBV7-8 and TRBJ2-7, with a tentative D call TRBD2 (5 bases). V was pared by 5 bases and J by 3 bases, with 14 bases between. Germline lookup yields CDR1 SGHVS and CDR2 FQNEAQ. CDR3 length: 14 amino acids. The CDR3 sequence is CASSPREGVYEQYF. The DNA of the CDR3 is TGTGCCAGCAGCCCCCGCGAGGGTGTCTACGAGCAGTACTTC.

V is TRBV7-3 and J is TRBJ2-2, with D possibly being TRBD1 (5 bases). Trimming left V 5 bases short and J 5 bases short, with 12 bases between. The germline V gene has CDR1 SGHTA and CDR2 FQGTGA. This CDR3 comprises 14 residues. The CDR3 sequence is CASSAQGGTGELFF. The CDR3 bases are TGTGCCAGCAGCGCGCAGGGTGGGACCGGGGAGCTGTTTTTT.

V is TRBV6-5 and J is TRBJ2-7, with 8 bases that match TRBD2. Trimming at V came to 10 bases and at J to 1 base, leaving 6 bases not matched to a gene. This CDR3 comprises 13 residues. Germline loops: CDR1 MNHEY, CDR2 SVGAGI. The CDR3 DNA reads TGTGCCACTTCTAGCGGGTTTTCCTACGAGCAGTACTTC. Encoded protein: CATSSGFSYEQYF.

The chain joins TRBV14 to TRBJ2-7; the match to TRBD1 covers 8 bases. The germline V gene has CDR1 SGHDN and CDR2 FVKESK. V gave up 3 bases and J gave up 4 bases; unmatched junction bases: 5. The CDR3 runs to 14 residues. The CDR3 is CASSQPGQDYEQYF. CDR3 DNA: TGTGCCAGCAGCCAGCCGGGACAGGATTACGAGCAGTACTTC.

This chain connects TRBV7-6 to TRBJ2-7; D possibly corresponds to TRBD1 (6 bases). CDR3 length: 18 residues. The germline gives CDR1 SGHVS, CDR2 FNYEAQ. V lost 1 base to trimming and J lost 3 bases, with 22 bases between them. This chain's CDR3 is CASSLDPQPGQQNYEQYF. DNA of the CDR3: TGTGCCAGCAGCTTAGACCCCCAACCGGGACAACAAAACTACGAGCAGTACTTC.

The chain recombines TRBV19 with TRBJ2-7, with 8 positions matching TRBD1. The V gene end was trimmed by 5 bases and the J gene end by 2 bases; junction bases not matched to a gene: 8. The germline CDR1 and CDR2 sequences are LNHDA and SQIVND (reference sequence). The CDR3 runs to 15 residues. In DNA form, the CDR3 reads TGTGCCAGTAGTTCATCGGGACAGGCGCCCTACGAGCAGTACTTC. Its translation is CASSSSGQAPYEQYF.